This TCR beta chain was found in a study of CD8 T cells in ankylosing spondylitis. This clonotype was counted between two and nine times. Its target is unknown. Libraries for TCR beta were made by quantitative 5'-RACE with molecular barcodes. TCRdb independently ran MiXCR on the 5' RACE reads; one entry per CDR3 protein. The table has 700,000 or so distinct CDR3 sequences, 15% to 20% seen once; the top ten hold approximately 18%. Study-level points and caveats: Disease-linked clones displayed a CD8+ phenotype and appeared relatively rarely in peripheral blood. Existing reports had already noted some motif variants in reactive arthritis synovial fluid and blood. Seemingly characteristic of ankylosing spondylitis blood was a TCR beta motif consisting of eight highly homologous variants. Significant enrichment of disease-linked clones was reported in matched ankylosing spondylitis synovial fluid.

V lost 6 bases and J lost 4, with 14 bases in between. Germline CDR1 is SGHDT and CDR2 is YYEEEE. The length of the CDR3 is 14 residues. The genes are TRBV5-6 and TRBJ2-1; no definite D call. The material sequenced was blood, either unsorted or a sorted T cell fraction (not recorded which). This clonotype originated in a male donor with ankylosing spondylitis. The DNA of the CDR3 is TGTGCCAGCACCCCTGAGAGCGAGTACAATGAGCAGTTCTTC. Amino acid sequence: CASTPESEYNEQFF. Filled out from reference TRBV5-6 and TRBJ2-1, the complete variable domain reads DAGVTQSPTHLIKTRGQQVTLRCSPKSGHDTVSWYQQALGQGPQFIFQYYEEEERQRGNFPDRFSGHQFPNYSSELNVNALLLGDSALYLCASTPESEYNEQFFGPGTRLTVL.